The 10 T cell receptor beta chains below all came from one sample that was sequenced in a study of T cells in Graves' hyperthyroidism and ophthalmopathy. Amplification of TCR beta CDR3 regions was performed using RNA transcripts as template. Carried out on the TCR CDR3, a first-round RT-PCR used the HTBI primer set. MiXCR, run by TCRdb on the multiplex PCR reads, gives a single entry per CDR3 protein. The table has a few hundred thousand distinct CDR3 sequences, about 16% seen once. The sample consisted of blood. The source of these receptors is a young woman with Graves' ophthalmopathy.

This clonotype has ten or more counts. The rearrangement links TRBV2 to TRBJ2-2; 7 bases are shared with TRBD2. The V gene's germline CDR1 is SNHLY and CDR2 FYNNEI. J lost 8 bases, V lost 4 bases, and 7 bases had no gene match. This CDR3 contains 14 residues. The CDR3 loop reads CASSGRLAVGELFF. The CDR3 nucleotides read TGTGCCAGCAGTGGACGACTAGCAGTAGGGGAGCTGTTTTTT. Full variable domain (rest looked up from reference TRBV2 and TRBJ2-2): EPEVTQTPSHQVTQMGQEVILRCVPISNHLYFYWYRQILGQKVEFLVSFYNNEISEKSEIFDDQFSVERPDGSNFTLKIRSTKLEDSAMYFCASSGRLAVGELFFGEGSRLTVL.

The gene calls are TRBV6-2 or TRBV6-3 and TRBJ1-4, with 9 bases that match TRBD1. The CDR3 loop spans 15 amino acids. Germline V gives CDR1 MNHEY, CDR2 SVGEGT. V lost 2 bases, J lost 8 bases, and 6 bases stayed unmatched. CDR3 coding DNA: TGTGCCAGCAGTTACGTGGGACAGGGTAAAGAAAAACTGTTTTTT. This encodes CASSYVGQGKEKLFF.

On this clonotype: Its ends do not fully match the called genes, so a read error is possible. The chain employs TRBV10-1 and TRBJ2-2; D is undetermined. This CDR3 spans 13 amino acids. Germline-derived CDR1 and CDR2 are WNHNN and SYGVQD (reference sequence). CDR3 DNA: TGTGCCATCACAACAAGCTCCACCGGGGAGCTGTTTTTT. Protein product: CAITTSSTGELFF.

In its sample, this clonotype was seen many times. This chain's CDR3 is CASSLTGGTEAFF. CDR3 DNA: TGTGCCAGCAGTCTGACGGGTGGCACTGAAGCTTTCTTT. The chain has TRBV7-3 and TRBJ1-1; D is uncertain. V lost 6 bases, J lost 4 bases, and 12 bases lay in between. Germline V lookup: CDR1 SGHTA, CDR2 FQGTGA. The CDR3 consists of 13 residues.

This clonotype was counted at least ten times. CDR3 in amino acids: CASRWQATGGLGTEAFF. The CDR3 DNA follows: TGTGCCAGCAGATGGCAGGCGACAGGGGGCTTGGGTACTGAAGCTTTCTTT. The chain carries TRBV28 and TRBJ1-1, with 10 bases lining up with TRBD1. From germline, CDR1 is MDHEN and CDR2 SYDVKM. The CDR3 sequence is 17 residues long. V shed 6 bases, J shed 5 bases, and the junction held 15 bases outside the gene matches.

The V and J genes are TRBV7-2 and TRBJ1-5, with TRBD1 identical over 7 bases. CDR3 length equals 14 residues. Germline loops: CDR1 SGHTA, CDR2 FQGNSA. The J segment lost 11 bases and the V segment lost 5 bases, leaving 12 bases of the junction unmatched. CDR3 DNA: TGTGCCAGCAGCCGGACAGGCGGGTCGATTTCCCAGCATTTT. It codes for CASSRTGGSISQHF.

The rearrangement joins TRBV5-1 to TRBJ2-2; D remains ambiguous. This CDR3 has 14 residues. The V gene's germline CDR1 is SGHRS and CDR2 YFSETQ. V lost 5 bases, J lost 3 bases, and 11 bases lay in between. The CDR3 DNA is TGCGCCAGCAGTCAGATAGACCACACCGGGGAGCTGTTTTTT. Translating gives CASSQIDHTGELFF.

In its sample, this clonotype was seen many times. The chain is built from TRBV7-8 and TRBJ2-1, with 7 bases that match TRBD1. Per germline, CDR1 SGHVS and CDR2 FQNEAQ. Trimming at V came to 6 bases and at J to 1 base, leaving 9 bases not matched to a gene. This CDR3 has 16 residues. CDR3 sequence (DNA): TGTGCCAGCAGGCGGCGGAGACAGGGATCCTACAATGAGCAGTTCTTC. Residues: CASRRRRQGSYNEQFF.

V gene TRBV20-1 combines with J gene TRBJ2-5; the D call may be TRBD1 or TRBD2 (5 bases each). Trimming took off 6 bases at V and 1 base at J, with 12 bases between the two ends. Germline-derived CDR1 and CDR2 are DFQATT and SNEGSKA (reference sequence). The CDR3 has 13 residues. The CDR3 sequence is CSATLGAQETQYF. CDR3 DNA sequence: TGCAGTGCCACACTAGGGGCCCAAGAGACCCAGTACTTC.

The rearrangement links TRBV7-9 to TRBJ2-5; 7 bases line up with TRBD2. The CDR3 has 14 residues. J lost 0 bases, V lost 11 bases, and 9 bases had no gene match. Germline lookup yields CDR1 SEHNR and CDR2 FQNEAQ (reference sequence). CDR3 sequence: CALRGGRYQETQYF. The CDR3 DNA sequence: TGTGCCCTAAGGGGAGGGAGGTACCAAGAGACCCAGTACTTC.